The rows below give T cell receptor beta chains drawn from one sample of a study of cytotoxic CD8 clonotypes in ibrutinib-treated CLL. The repertoire was sequenced with immunoSEQ multiplex PCR; TCRdb's copy has only in-frame clones and lacks some. Counted here are about 200,000 clones, 70% to 75% occurring once; the ten biggest clones make up 5.9%. Sequencing used PBMCs, obtained after 12 months of ibrutinib treatment. All receptors derive from a human donor with chronic lymphocytic leukemia. Both conserved end residues are part of each CDR3. A D gene is named only where the DNA matches it firmly. Only part of the rows carry a size: once, few, many, or a class if the clone is expanded.

d_call,v_call,clone_size,j_call,cdr3_aa,cdr3_nt
.,TRBV25-1,many,TRBJ2-7,CASSESGPKYEQYF,TGTGCCAGCAGTGAATCTGGCCCCAAGTACGAGCAGTACTTC
.,TRBV18,.,TRBJ2-5,CASSPSRGAETQYF,TGTGCCAGCTCACCGTCCAGGGGGGCAGAGACCCAGTACTTC
.,TRBV20-1,few,TRBJ2-1,CSAAPRYEQFF,TGCAGTGCTGCCCCTCGGTATGAGCAGTTCTTC
.,TRBV18,once,TRBJ2-6,CASSLTPRGSGANVLTF,TGTGCCAGCTCACTGACCCCAAGGGGGTCTGGGGCCAACGTCCTGACTTTC
.,TRBV6-6,once,TRBJ2-7,CASSYGRPYEQYF,TGTGCCAGCAGTTACGGGCGGCCCTACGAGCAGTACTTC
.,TRBV7-6,.,TRBJ1-5,CASSYRFNQPQHF,TGTGCCAGCAGTTACAGATTTAATCAGCCCCAGCATTTT
.,TRBV28,.,TRBJ2-7,CASRVGGMEAF,TGTGCCAGCAGGGTTGGCGGCATGGAAGCCTTC
.,TRBV5-8,once,TRBJ1-4,CASSSLQGLSGEKLFF,TGTGCCAGCAGCAGCTTGCAGGGACTTTCTGGGGAAAAACTGTTTTTT
.,TRBV10-1,.,TRBJ1-1,CASSESRVTEAFF,TGCGCCAGCAGTGAATCCCGGGTTACTGAAGCTTTCTTT
.,TRBV11-2,once,TRBJ1-4,CASSLGGHGEKLFF,TGTGCCAGCAGCTTAGGGGGGCACGGGGAAAAACTGTTTTTT
TRBD1,TRBV5-1,.,TRBJ2-7,CASSLGRTGMYEQYF,TGCGCCAGCAGCTTGGGACGGACAGGGATGTACGAGCAGTACTTC
.,TRBV7-9,.,TRBJ2-1,CASTLDGLGEQFF,TGTGCCAGCACTCTGGACGGCCTTGGTGAGCAGTTCTTC
.,TRBV6-1,.,TRBJ2-7,CASENYEQYF,TGTGCCAGTGAGAACTACGAGCAGTACTTC
TRBD1,TRBV29-1,.,TRBJ2-1,CSVIDRDNEQFF,TGCAGCGTTATTGACAGGGACAATGAGCAGTTCTTC
TRBD2,TRBV27,.,TRBJ2-1,CASSRPGTSGAQFF,TGTGCCAGCAGCCGTCCCGGGACTAGCGGGGCGCAGTTCTTC
.,TRBV18,.,TRBJ1-5,CASSPPDGSNQPQHF,TGTGCCAGCTCCCCGCCAGACGGTAGCAATCAGCCCCAGCATTTT
.,TRBV27,.,TRBJ2-1,CASSPRGLSYNEQFF,TGTGCCAGCAGTCCCAGGGGTCTCTCCTACAATGAGCAGTTCTTC
TRBD1,TRBV6-4,.,TRBJ2-3,CARQGVSTDTQYF,TGTGCCCGCCAGGGGGTTAGCACAGATACGCAGTATTTT
.,TRBV7-9,.,TRBJ2-7,CASSLARTNPSYEQYF,TGTGCCAGCAGCTTAGCAAGGACTAACCCCTCCTACGAGCAGTACTTC
.,TRBV19,.,TRBJ1-5,CASSMSSGVFGQPQHF,TGTGCCAGTAGTATGTCGTCAGGGGTTTTTGGACAGCCCCAGCATTTT
.,TRBV7-8,.,TRBJ1-3,CASSSSIASIYF,TGTGCCAGCAGCTCCTCGATAGCCTCCATATATTTT
TRBD2,TRBV11-2,.,TRBJ2-1,CASSLDRGAGGWRYNEQFF,TGTGCCAGCAGCTTAGATCGAGGGGCGGGGGGCTGGAGGTACAATGAGCAGTTCTTC
.,TRBV28,.,TRBJ1-1,CASQWGQGNTEAFF,TGTGCCAGCCAATGGGGGCAAGGGAACACTGAAGCTTTCTTT
TRBD1,TRBV6-5,once,TRBJ1-5,CASKSTGGINQPQHF,TGTGCCAGCAAGTCGACAGGGGGTATCAATCAGCCCCAGCATTTT
.,TRBV9,.,TRBJ2-2,CASSVELPPVGELFF,TGTGCCAGCAGCGTAGAACTCCCCCCCGTCGGGGAGCTGTTTTTT
.,TRBV7-8,.,TRBJ2-1,CASSPPRGNEQFF,TGTGCCAGCAGCCCCCCACGGGGCAATGAGCAGTTCTTC
.,TRBV18,few,TRBJ2-1,CASSPLGPGAGNEQFF,TGTGCCAGCTCGCCATTGGGTCCAGGGGCGGGCAATGAGCAGTTCTTC
TRBD1,TRBV11-3,once,TRBJ2-2,CATTLTGQGSGELFF,TGTGCCACCACATTGACGGGACAGGGGTCCGGGGAGCTGTTTTTT
.,TRBV7-2,.,TRBJ2-3,CASSSGLSDTQYF,TGTGCCAGCAGCTCGGGACTCTCCGATACGCAGTATTTT
.,TRBV5-8,.,TRBJ2-1,CASSLDRGADEQFF,TGTGCCAGCAGCTTGGATCGGGGGGCGGATGAGCAGTTCTTC
TRBD2,TRBV5-1,.,TRBJ2-5,CASSFLVAGLGQETQYF,TGCGCCAGCAGCTTCCTGGTAGCGGGATTGGGCCAAGAGACCCAGTACTTC
.,TRBV7-8,few,TRBJ1-5,CASSTDRNQPQHF,TGTGCCAGCAGCACCGACAGAAATCAGCCCCAGCATTTT
.,TRBV30,.,TRBJ1-2,CAGHRHYGYTF,TGTGCCGGACATAGGCACTATGGCTACACCTTC
.,TRBV6-5,.,TRBJ2-7,CASSRTASSYEQYF,TGTGCCAGCAGTCGGACAGCTTCCTCCTACGAGCAGTACTTC
.,TRBV5-6,.,TRBJ2-5,CASSLTGFQETQYF,TGTGCCAGCAGCTTGACGGGCTTTCAAGAGACCCAGTACTTC
.,TRBV28,few,TRBJ1-1,CASSFFRQNTEAFF,TGTGCCAGCAGTTTCTTCCGACAGAACACTGAAGCTTTCTTT
.,TRBV4-1,.,TRBJ1-2,CASSQDPQNNYGYTF,TGCGCCAGCAGCCAAGACCCACAGAATAACTATGGCTACACCTTC
.,TRBV7-2,.,TRBJ2-2,CASSLGSSTGELFF,TGTGCCAGCAGCTTAGGTTCTAGTACCGGGGAGCTGTTTTTT
TRBD1,TRBV30,.,TRBJ2-7,CAWSRPTGLSYEQYF,TGTGCCTGGAGTAGACCGACAGGGCTCTCCTACGAGCAGTACTTC
.,TRBV29-1,.,TRBJ1-2,CSVEAQGSGSYGYTF,TGCAGCGTTGAAGCCCAGGGAAGCGGGAGCTATGGCTACACCTTC
TRBD2,TRBV27,once,TRBJ2-5,CASSLTREGPETQYF,TGTGCCAGCAGTCTCACCAGGGAGGGCCCAGAGACCCAGTACTTC
.,TRBV19,once,TRBJ1-3,CASGDRLSGNTIYF,TGTGCCAGTGGCGACCGGCTCTCTGGAAACACCATATATTTT
TRBD1,TRBV14,.,TRBJ1-2,CASSQAGQGKVSGYTF,TGTGCCAGCAGCCAAGCTGGACAGGGGAAGGTGTCTGGCTACACCTTC
.,TRBV27,.,TRBJ1-1,CASSSSLLNTEAFF,TGTGCCAGCAGTTCATCACTCTTGAACACTGAAGCTTTCTTT
.,TRBV4-1,few,TRBJ1-2,CASSQATGYTF,TGCGCCAGCAGCCAAGCCACTGGCTACACCTTC
.,TRBV19,.,TRBJ1-6,CASSRVLNSPLHF,TGTGCCAGTAGCCGGGTCCTCAATTCACCCCTCCACTTT
.,TRBV30,few,TRBJ1-1,CAWSVRDEAFF,TGTGCCTGGAGCGTCCGAGATGAAGCTTTCTTT
.,TRBV29-1,once,TRBJ1-1,CSVEKGSANTEAFF,TGCAGCGTTGAAAAGGGTTCAGCTAACACTGAAGCTTTCTTT
.,TRBV4-1,.,TRBJ2-1,CASSQEGERDSYNEQFF,TGCGCCAGCAGCCAAGAAGGTGAAAGGGATTCTTACAATGAGCAGTTCTTC
TRBD1,TRBV19,once,TRBJ1-1,CASSIASRTGPGSNTEAFF,TGTGCCAGTAGTATAGCGTCAAGGACAGGGCCGGGTAGTAACACTGAAGCTTTCTTT
.,TRBV4-3,.,TRBJ1-2,CASSQGQGGPSTMGYTF,TGCGCCAGCAGCCAAGGTCAGGGAGGCCCCTCTACGATGGGCTACACCTTC
.,TRBV5-1,.,TRBJ1-2,CASSPDTAGGYTF,TGCGCCAGCAGCCCGGACACCGCTGGCGGCTACACCTTC
TRBD2,TRBV5-4,.,TRBJ2-1,CASSYLAGGYNEQFF,TGTGCCAGCAGCTACCTAGCGGGAGGATACAATGAGCAGTTCTTC